The 13 T cell receptor beta chains listed next were all sequenced from one sample in a study of T cell changes during pregnancy in multiple sclerosis. Using immunoSEQ multiplex PCR, the repertoire was profiled, and TCRdb retains in-frame clones only, with some absent. This table has some 68,000 clones, roughly 90% appearing once. The source material was peripheral blood, sampled in the second trimester of pregnancy. The origin of the receptors is a female donor with multiple sclerosis, enrolled in a pregnancy study.

The J gene is TRBJ2-3, the V gene TRBV27; D is uncertain. The germline V gene encodes CDR1 MNHEY and CDR2 SMNVEV (reference sequence). V was cut by 2 bases and J by 2 bases, with 14 bases left in between. The CDR3 contains 16 residues. CDR3 nucleotides: TGTGCCAGCAGTTTAAGGCCGACAAGGATCACAGATACGCAGTATTTT. The encoded protein is CASSLRPTRITDTQYF.

This sequence joins TRBV7-9 and TRBJ2-6; D gene uncertain. Trimming pared 1 base from V and 0 bases from J, leaving 7 bases between. The CDR3 has 16 residues. Germline V gene data show CDR1 as SEHNR and CDR2 as FQNEAQ (reference sequence). The CDR3 DNA reads as TGTGCCAGCAGCTTAGGTAGTCGCTCTGGGGCCAACGTCCTGACTTTC. This sequence encodes CASSLGSRSGANVLTF.

In its sample, this clone was seen many times. This rearrangement joins TRBV11-2 to TRBJ1-3; D not certain. The germline CDR1 and CDR2 sequences are SGHAT and FQNNGV. V lost 4 bases, J lost 0 bases, and 7 bases lay in between. The CDR3 is made up of 14 amino acids. CDR3 coding DNA: TGTGCCAGCAGCTCCGTTCTCTCTGGAAACACCATATATTTT. This translates into CASSSVLSGNTIYF.

The chain is built from TRBV5-8 and TRBJ2-2, with D perhaps matching TRBD2 (6 bases). CDR3 length: 12 residues. Trimming removed 3 bases from V and 6 bases from J, with 6 bases in between. Germline V gene lookup returns CDR1 SGHTS and CDR2 YDEGEE. CDR3 residues: CASSWGAGELFF. For the CDR3, the DNA is TGTGCCAGCAGCTGGGGGGCCGGGGAGCTGTTTTTT.

This chain joins TRBV11-1 and TRBJ1-6; D not certain. V was cut by 2 bases and J by 10 bases, with 9 bases left in between. CDR1 is SGHAT, CDR2 FQDESV, per germline (reference sequence). The CDR3 totals 13 residues. The CDR3 loop reads CASSLTERSPLHF. CDR3 sequence (DNA): TGTGCCAGCAGCTTAACAGAACGCTCACCCCTCCACTTT.

This clone was recorded once. V gene TRBV12-5 combines with J gene TRBJ1-5; D is perhaps TRBD1 (6 bases). With 5 bases removed from V and 0 bases from J, the gap between germline ends came to 8 bases. The length of the CDR3 is 14 residues. Per the germline V gene, CDR1 is LGHNT and CDR2 is FRNRAP. CDR3 amino acids: CASGRTASNQPQHF. The CDR3 DNA sequence: TGTGCTAGTGGTAGGACAGCTAGCAATCAGCCCCAGCATTTT.

J is TRBJ1-4 and V is TRBV18, with 7 bases aligning to TRBD1. The ends lost 4 bases at V and 6 bases at J; junction bases unmatched: 2. CDR3 size: 13 residues. Germline V gene data show CDR1 as KGHSH and CDR2 as LQKENI. The CDR3 DNA reads as TGTGCCAGCTCACTGCAGGGGGATGAAAAACTGTTTTTT. This gives the protein CASSLQGDEKLFF.

The chain is built from TRBV6-1 and TRBJ1-2; D is perhaps TRBD1 (5 bases). This CDR3 spans 13 amino acids. The germline V and J ends were trimmed by 8 bases and 2 bases, with 12 bases remaining between them. Germline V gene sequence: CDR1 MNHNS, CDR2 SASEGT. CDR3 nucleotides: TGTGCCAGCGTAAGACAGATAAACTATGGCTACACCTTC. This sequence encodes CASVRQINYGYTF.

The chain links TRBV5-4 to TRBJ1-2, with D unclear. Germline CDR1 reads SGHNT; CDR2 reads YYREEE (reference sequence). The CDR3 contains 13 residues. Trimming took 3 bases from V and 3 from J, leaving 9 bases between them. CDR3 bases: TGTGCCAGCAGCTGGGAGCCTCACTATGGCTACACCTTC. As protein: CASSWEPHYGYTF. The complete variable domain, with remaining parts taken from reference TRBV5-4 and TRBJ1-2, reads ETGVTQSPTHLIKTRGQQVTLRCSSQSGHNTVSWYQQALGQGPQFIFQYYREEENGRGNFPPRFSGLQFPNYSSELNVNALELDDSALYLCASSWEPHYGYTFGSGTRLTVV.

In this sample, this clone turned up once. The J gene is TRBJ1-3, the V gene TRBV6-5, with D hard to call. Germline V gene data show CDR1 as MNHEY and CDR2 as SVGAGI. Trimming shortened V by 7 bases and J by 0 bases, and 10 bases separated the two germline ends. The CDR3 is made up of 14 amino acids. This chain's CDR3 is CASIDSYSGNTIYF. CDR3 sequence (DNA): TGTGCCAGCATTGACTCCTACTCTGGAAACACCATATATTTT.

J is TRBJ2-7 and V is TRBV6-5, with TRBD1 as a possible D gene (7 bases). Germline CDR1 and CDR2: MNHEY and SVGAGI. The CDR3 runs to 15 residues. Trimming removed 2 bases from V and 2 bases from J, with 13 bases in between. In DNA, the CDR3 is TGTGCCAGCAGTTACGCGCGGGACAGCCCCTACGAGCAGTACTTC. Protein: CASSYARDSPYEQYF.

The chain couples TRBV28 to TRBJ1-2; perhaps TRBD1 as D (6 bases). Deletions cut 6 bases from V and 5 bases from J, with 13 bases between. The CDR3 sequence is 13 residues long. Germline V lookup: CDR1 MDHEN, CDR2 SYDVKM. CDR3 DNA: TGTGCCAGCAGGTCCACGGACAGTTATGGCTACACCTTC. It translates to CASRSTDSYGYTF.

V gene TRBV7-8 combines with J gene TRBJ1-5, with D tentatively TRBD1 (6 bases). Germline-derived CDR1 and CDR2 are SGHVS and FQNEAQ. V gave up 2 bases and J gave up 7 bases, with 21 bases separating them. The CDR3 is 17 residues long. The CDR3 bases are TGTGCCAGCAGCTTAACTATCGGGGTCAGGGGACGACAGCCCCAGCATTTT. This encodes CASSLTIGVRGRQPQHF.